This is a list of T cell receptor beta chains from one sample in a study of T cell responses to AZD1222 COVID-19 vaccine. This table comes from immunoSEQ multiplex PCR, and its TCRdb copy is limited to in-frame clones, with some not included. The top ten clones hold approximately 4.8% of a sample with about 150,000 clones, approximately 90% of them seen once. This sample comprised peripheral blood, obtained on day 0 of AZD1222 vaccination. These receptors came from an adult in good health. Each CDR3 is given with its conserved first and last residue.

v_gene	j_gene	CDR3aa
TRBV5-6	TRBJ2-3	CASSLRGTSTDTQYF
TRBV7-2	TRBJ1-5	CASSARGGAWGNQPQHF
TRBV28	TRBJ2-7	CASSSPGVHYEQYF
TRBV4-2	TRBJ2-7	CASSLRWDRVAEQYF
TRBV4-1	TRBJ1-4	CASSQGGAVVEKLFF
TRBV6-5	TRBJ1-2	CATGGGGYGYTF
TRBV3-1/TRBV3-2	TRBJ1-3	CASSQGGLPGNTIYF
TRBV30	TRBJ1-6	CAWSVWGGWSPLHF
TRBV3-1/TRBV3-2	TRBJ2-3	CASSPTSGVTDTQYF
TRBV11-2	TRBJ1-4	CASSLVPGGWVNEKLFF
TRBV10-3	TRBJ2-3	CAISELAGSTDTQYF
TRBV27	TRBJ2-7	CASSLFGGRAYEQYF
TRBV6-5	TRBJ1-6	CASSPDSLEPPLHF
TRBV6-2/TRBV6-3	TRBJ2-1	CASSPTAAVEQFF
TRBV19	TRBJ2-1	CASNRQGVKNEQFF
TRBV5-4	TRBJ2-2	CASSWGLAGANSGELFF
TRBV19	TRBJ2-1	CASSSLRLAGEQFF
TRBV24-1	TRBJ2-7	CATSDSGSYSHEQYF
TRBV18	TRBJ2-3	CASSPGGVADTQYF
TRBV27	TRBJ2-2	CASSPSGFTGELFF
TRBV15	TRBJ1-3	CATSRPRGLSYGNTIYF
TRBV18	TRBJ2-7	CASSAGTGDHEQYF
TRBV11-2	TRBJ2-5	CASSTVAGVQTQYF
TRBV2	TRBJ2-1	CASSGGGIGEQFF
TRBV30	TRBJ2-1	CAWSLGTGVYNEQFF
TRBV6-5	TRBJ1-2	CASRGTEGYTF
TRBV29-1	TRBJ2-2	CSVAGVRTGELFF
TRBV7-2	TRBJ2-7	CASSRLAREGEQYF
TRBV20-1	TRBJ2-7	CSAFDYEQYF
TRBV6-4	TRBJ1-5	CASSEDPSQPQHF
TRBV24-1	TRBJ2-2	CATSDVGGPDGELFF
TRBV5-1	TRBJ1-5	CASSLESGQPQHF
TRBV27	TRBJ2-7	CASSVGQGANEQYF
TRBV20-1	TRBJ2-7	CSATDPPLNEQYF
TRBV19	TRBJ1-5	CASSLRYQPQHF
TRBV9	TRBJ2-2	CASSEGGVNTGELFF
TRBV7-3	TRBJ2-3	CASSRWAQGSGVQDTQYF
TRBV19	TRBJ1-5	CASSTGQHAYSNQPQHF
TRBV21-1	TRBJ2-7	CASSKVGGDEQYF
TRBV2	TRBJ2-3	CASSRRTDTQYF
TRBV28	TRBJ1-6	CAGTGALGNSPLHF
TRBV6-5	TRBJ1-1	CASSVEWRGTEAFF
TRBV11-3	TRBJ2-3	CASSSPLRRDTQYF
TRBV4-3	TRBJ1-5	CASSQDGQYNQPQHF
TRBV29-1	TRBJ2-5	CSVLLRLAGVLKTQYF